The T cell receptor beta chain described here comes from a study of cytomegalovirus exposure and HLA in healthy donors. Study as a whole: Unique TCRs numbering some 80 million, obtained from HLA-typed donors, made up an early data release.

60 Vbeta and 13 Jbeta primers were used in PCR. TCRdb keeps only in-frame clones here, not all; method: immunoSEQ multiplex PCR. The data contain approximately 100,000 clones, about four fifths of them singletons. General observations from the study: Reports showed the classifier diagnosing cytomegalovirus status with high specificity and sensitivity. Overall, approximately 150 TCR beta chains were annotated as cytomegalovirus-associated. Highly shared variants forming one cluster were likely a sequencing artifact.

This CDR3 is 16 amino acids long. This clone has just a few counts. Its antigen is undetermined. Source material: PBMCs. This TCR was recovered from a middle-aged woman in good health and CMV-seropositive. This sequence joins TRBV21-1 and TRBJ1-5; the table assigns TRBD1, which was not confirmed against the DNA. TRBV21-1 has pseudogene status. CDR3 bases: TGTGCCGCCGGACCAAGACGGGACAGAGGCAATCAGCCCCAGCATTTT. It encodes CAAGPRRDRGNQPQHF.